This T cell receptor beta chain was sequenced for a study of blood T cell repertoires in COVID-19. Study at large: Some COVID-19 samples were acute and others convalescent; all came from the United States, Italy and Spain.

V lost 5 bases, J lost 4 bases, and 4 bases stayed unmatched. Germline CDR1 and CDR2: SGHNT and YYREEE (reference sequence). This CDR3 is built from 14 residues. Original analysis: Estimates of nucleated cell counts were drawn from the amplification of reference gene primers. The assay was immunoSEQ multiplex PCR, and TCRdb's table has in-frame clones only and misses some. The V and J calls and clone size come from that table; D and trimming were worked out from the DNA. The table shows tens of thousands of clones, with approximately 90% occurring only once. This TCR was sampled from a man between 60 and 75 years old with active or convalescent COVID-19. The gene calls are TRBV5-4 and TRBJ1-5, with 9 nucleotides matching TRBD1. What was sequenced was peripheral blood. CDR3 region: CASSSGTGNQPQHF. The CDR3 region has the DNA TGTGCCAGCAGTTCCGGGACAGGGAATCAGCCCCAGCATTTT.